The clone carrying this TCR beta chain was counted ten times or more. Trimming at V came to 6 bases and at J to 7 bases, leaving 6 bases not matched to a gene. The CDR3 sequence is 14 residues long. Germline CDR1 is MNHEY and CDR2 is SVGAGI. The sample comes from a study of T-cell reconstitution after alpha-beta-depleted transplantation in children. Molecular barcoding with unique molecular identifiers was used for the TCRbeta library. MiXCR was run by TCRdb on the PCR reads, yielding one entry per CDR3 protein. Of some 250,000 distinct CDR3 sequences detected, about 12% appear once; the ten largest clones hold around 2.8%.

This TCR was sampled from a human donor who donated a stem cell graft to a child with acute lymphoblastic leukemia. The source material was PBMCs from the stem cell graft donor, sampled from the stem cell graft. The genes are TRBV6-5 and TRBJ1-6, with TRBD1 identical over 7 bases. CDR3 sequence reads: CASRLGTDNSPLHF. The CDR3 nucleotides are TGTGCCAGCAGATTAGGGACAGACAATTCACCCCTCCACTTT.